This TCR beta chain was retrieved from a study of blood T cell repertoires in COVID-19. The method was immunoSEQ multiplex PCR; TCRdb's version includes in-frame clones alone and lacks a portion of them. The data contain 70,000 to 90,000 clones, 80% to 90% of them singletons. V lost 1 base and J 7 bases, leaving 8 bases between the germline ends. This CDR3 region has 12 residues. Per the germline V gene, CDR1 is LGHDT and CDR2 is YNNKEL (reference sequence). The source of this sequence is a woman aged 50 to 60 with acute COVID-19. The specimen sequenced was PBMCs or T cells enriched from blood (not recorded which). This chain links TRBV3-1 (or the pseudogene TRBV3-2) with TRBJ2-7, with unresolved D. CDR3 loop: CASSQGTSEQYF. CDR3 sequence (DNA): TGTGCCAGCAGCCAAGGAACTTCAGAGCAGTACTTC.